These 25 T cell receptor beta chains came from one sample sequenced in a study of blood T cells in healthy people across ages. With a J-beta primer mix and a sample-barcoded 5' primer, a second PCR ran roughly 6 to 12 cycles. One entry per CDR3 protein, called by TCRdb with MiXCR from the 5' RACE reads. Of about 1,600,000 distinct CDR3 sequences listed, around 39% are singletons. The sequenced sample was blood. These receptors were collected from a woman between 18 and 29 years old in good health.

A few counts support this clonotype. V usage is TRBV14 and J usage is TRBJ2-5, with 9 nucleotides matching TRBD1. The J call is in doubt because the DNA end fits TRBJ2-7 better. CDR3 length equals 13 residues. Germline V gene sequence: CDR1 SGHDN, CDR2 FVKESK. CDR3 bases: TGTGCCAGCAGCCGGGACAGGGCAAACGAGCAGTACTTC. It encodes CASSRDRANEQYF.

The rearrangement joins TRBV6-2 or TRBV6-3 to TRBJ1-6, with unresolved D. The V end was cut by 7 bases, the J end by 4 bases, with 11 bases between. This CDR3 contains 14 residues. Per the germline V gene, CDR1 is MNHEY and CDR2 is SVGEGT. The DNA of the CDR3 is TGTGCCAGCACTGCCAGTGGGTATAATTCACCCCTCCACTTT. Encoded protein: CASTASGYNSPLHF.

The gene calls are TRBV6-1 and TRBJ2-7; tentatively, D is TRBD1 (8 bases). The CDR3 covers 14 residues. Trimming pared 6 bases from V and 2 bases from J, leaving 14 bases between. Germline CDR1 and CDR2: MNHNS and SASEGT. CDR3 nucleotide sequence: TGTGCCAGCAGACAGGGGGGGTTCACCTACGAGCAGTACTTC. This gives the protein CASRQGGFTYEQYF.

The rearrangement uses TRBV5-1 and TRBJ2-3; maybe TRBD1 (6 bases). Trimming left V 0 bases short and J 0 bases short, with 14 bases between. CDR3 size: 17 residues. Germline assignment: CDR1 SGHRS and CDR2 YFSETQ. The CDR3 DNA reads as TGCGCCAGCAGCTTGGAGGACAGCGCTTTTAGCACAGATACGCAGTATTTT. Translated: CASSLEDSAFSTDTQYF.

This clonotype was counted between two and nine times. J is TRBJ2-7 and V is TRBV27, with D tentatively TRBD1 or TRBD2 (5 bases each). V dropped 6 bases and J dropped 2 bases, with 17 bases sitting between them. The CDR3 extends over 15 amino acids. CDR1 is MNHEY and CDR2 is SMNVEV in the germline V gene (reference sequence). CDR3 sequence: CASRPTGTKTYEQYF. For the CDR3, the DNA is TGTGCCAGCAGACCGACCGGGACGAAGACCTACGAGCAGTACTTC.

As for this clonotype: A much larger clone is a single base away; this may be a read error. The J gene is TRBJ2-1, the V gene TRBV6-4; no clear D. In germline, CDR1 is MRHNA, CDR2 SNTAGT. The CDR3 totals 13 residues. The CDR3 DNA reads as TGTGTCAGCAGTGACTCGAACCCAGCGGAGCAGTTCTTC. It codes for CVSSDSNPAEQFF.

This rearrangement joins TRBV11-2 to TRBJ1-1, with D possibly TRBD1 on 5 matching bases. The CDR3 has 15 residues. Germline V gives CDR1 SGHAT, CDR2 FQNNGV. The germline V and J ends were trimmed by 5 bases and 0 bases, with 13 bases remaining between them. For the CDR3, the DNA is TGTGCCAGCAGCCCGTCCGGGACGATGAACACTGAAGCTTTCTTT. Translating it yields CASSPSGTMNTEAFF. Filled out from reference TRBV11-2 and TRBJ1-1, the complete variable domain reads EAGVAQSPRYKIIEKRQSVAFWCNPISGHATLYWYQQILGQGPKLLIQFQNNGVVDDSQLPKDRFSAERLKGVDSTLKIQPAKLEDSAVYLCASSPSGTMNTEAFFGQGTRLTVV.

This clonotype occurred a few times. V and J are TRBV9 and TRBJ2-1; 8 bases line up with TRBD1. This CDR3 has 15 amino acids. With V trimmed by 5 bases and J by 0 bases, 4 bases remained unmatched. CDR1 and CDR2 from the germline V gene are SGDLS and YYNGEE. Written as DNA, the CDR3 is TGTGCCAGCAGGGGGACAGGAGGCTCCTACAATGAGCAGTTCTTC. It codes for CASRGTGGSYNEQFF.

This clonotype has ten or more counts. CDR3 DNA sequence: TGTGCCAGCAGTTATAGAGGCTCCTACAATGAGCAGTTCTTC. It encodes CASSYRGSYNEQFF. This chain connects TRBV6-5 to TRBJ2-1; D is unresolved. In germline, CDR1 is MNHEY, CDR2 SVGAGI. This CDR3 spans 14 amino acids. V lost 3 bases to trimming and J lost 0 bases, with 6 bases between them.

The genes are TRBV4-2 and TRBJ2-1; D perhaps matches TRBD1 (6 bases). The germline gives CDR1 LGHNA, CDR2 YNFKEQ. Trimming took 7 bases from V and 8 from J, leaving 15 bases between them. The CDR3 is 13 residues long. CDR3 sequence reads: CASTAAPGDEQFF. DNA for the CDR3: TGTGCCAGCACGGCGGCGCCAGGGGATGAGCAGTTCTTC.

This clonotype was detected a few times. The chain employs TRBV7-6 and TRBJ1-5; D uncertain. The CDR3 runs to 16 residues. V lost 1 base, J lost 0 bases, and 10 bases lay in between. In germline, CDR1 is SGHVS, CDR2 FNYEAQ. This CDR3 reads CASSLGGPYSNQPQHF. CDR3 DNA sequence: TGTGCCAGCAGCTTAGGAGGTCCTTATAGCAATCAGCCCCAGCATTTT.

This clonotype showed up just a few times. The chain employs TRBV6-1 and TRBJ1-6; the D is unclear. This CDR3 spans 12 amino acids. From germline, CDR1 is MNHNS and CDR2 SASEGT. Trimming took off 3 bases at V and 15 bases at J, with 12 bases between the two ends. Written as DNA, the CDR3 is TGTGCCAGCAGTGAGGGAGGACGTGACCTCCACTTT. Translating gives CASSEGGRDLHF.

This clonotype was detected a few times. V and J are TRBV9 and TRBJ2-7; D gene uncertain. The J call may be incorrect, as the DNA end agrees better with TRBJ2-5. Per germline, CDR1 SGDLS and CDR2 YYNGEE. The CDR3 is made up of 13 amino acids. CDR3 in DNA: TGTGCCAGCAGCGGCGAGACAAAAGAGACCCAGTACTTC. Protein sequence: CASSGETKETQYF.

The rearrangement uses TRBV3-1 and TRBJ2-7; 10 nucleotides match TRBD2. The CDR3 spans 15 residues. Trimming cost V 4 bases and J 0 bases; bases outside gene matches: 3. Germline V gene sequence: CDR1 LGHDT, CDR2 YNNKEL (reference sequence). CDR3 coding DNA: TGTGCCAGCAGCCCGACTAGCGGGCACTCCTACGAGCAGTACTTC. Encoded protein: CASSPTSGHSYEQYF.

This clonotype came up a few times. The DNA of the CDR3 is TGCAGCGTCCAAAGAGGCGGCGGGTCCCAAGAGACCCAGTACTTC. Its translation is CSVQRGGGSQETQYF. The rearrangement joins TRBV29-1 to TRBJ2-5; D is possibly TRBD2 (5 bases). The V end lost 6 bases, the J end lost 1 base, and 18 bases lay between the germline ends. Germline loops: CDR1 SQVTM, CDR2 ANQGSEA. The CDR3 has 15 residues.

This clonotype was found a few times. The chain joins TRBV19 to TRBJ1-1; D is perhaps TRBD1 (6 bases). Trimming took 6 bases from V and 3 from J, leaving 14 bases between them. This CDR3 contains 14 residues. Germline lookup yields CDR1 LNHDA and CDR2 SQIVND (reference sequence). The CDR3 sequence: CASRPTGPHTEAFF. The CDR3 DNA reads as TGTGCCAGTAGGCCCACAGGGCCGCACACTGAAGCTTTCTTT.

This clonotype appeared a few times. The chain uses TRBV7-3 and TRBJ2-3; D is possibly TRBD1 (5 bases). From germline, CDR1 is SGHTA and CDR2 FQGTGA. The V end was cut by 2 bases, the J end by 2 bases, with 11 bases between. This CDR3 region has 15 residues. The CDR3 DNA reads as TGTGCCAGCAGCTTAGGGGCCTCCACCACAGATACGCAGTATTTT. This sequence encodes CASSLGASTTDTQYF.

The chain carries TRBV24-1 and TRBJ2-5; 12 bases line up with TRBD2. Germline CDR1 reads KGHDR; CDR2 reads SFDVKD. Losses at the gene ends were 2 bases for V and 5 bases for J; bases not matched to a gene: 5. The CDR3 loop spans 16 amino acids. CDR3: CATSDSGLAGLETQYF. The CDR3 DNA follows: TGTGCCACCAGTGATTCCGGACTAGCGGGGTTGGAGACCCAGTACTTC.

V gene TRBV3-1 combines with J gene TRBJ1-5, with D possibly being TRBD1 (6 bases). The CDR3 has 16 residues. V was pared by 3 bases and J by 4 bases, with 16 bases between. CDR1 LGHDT and CDR2 YNNKEL come from the germline V gene (reference sequence). The CDR3 coding sequence is TGTGCCAGCAGCCAGGGGCCGGAGACAGGAAATCAGCCCCAGCATTTT. It encodes CASSQGPETGNQPQHF. The full variable domain, rest sourced from reference TRBV3-1 and TRBJ1-5, is DTAVSQTPKYLVTQMGNDKSIKCEQNLGHDTMYWYKQDSKKFLKIMFSYNNKELIINETVPNRFSPKSPDKAHLNLHINSLELGDSAVYFCASSQGPETGNQPQHFGDGTRLSIL.

This clonotype was seen a few times. The chain uses TRBV27 and TRBJ1-5; no clear D gene. The CDR3 contains 14 residues. Germline V CDR1 and CDR2: MNHEY, SMNVEV (reference sequence). Trimming left V 2 bases short and J 3 bases short, with 8 bases between. This CDR3 reads CASSLGRINQPQHF. The CDR3 coding sequence is TGTGCCAGCAGTTTAGGGCGGATCAATCAGCCCCAGCATTTT.

The V and J genes are TRBV4-1 and TRBJ1-6; D is uncertain. This CDR3 is built from 15 residues. Germline V lookup: CDR1 MGHRA, CDR2 YSYEKL. The V end was cut by 0 bases, the J end by 6 bases, with 9 bases between. The DNA for the CDR3 is TGCGCCAGCAGCCAAGATATGGTTTTTAATTCACCCCTCCACTTT. It translates to CASSQDMVFNSPLHF.

The chain joins TRBV6-1 to TRBJ2-3; no definite D call. Trimming removed 1 base at V and 2 bases at J, with 22 bases between. This CDR3 contains 19 residues. Germline V gives CDR1 MNHNS, CDR2 SASEGT. The chain's CDR3 is CASSEGQGIGYKITDTQYF. The CDR3 nucleotides read TGTGCCAGCAGTGAAGGCCAAGGGATAGGGTACAAAATCACAGATACGCAGTATTTT.

This clonotype was found a few times. The rearrangement uses TRBV11-2 and TRBJ2-1; D may match TRBD1 or TRBD2 (5 bases each). With 6 bases removed from V and 3 bases from J, the gap between germline ends came to 18 bases. Germline V gene sequence: CDR1 SGHAT, CDR2 FQNNGV. This CDR3 contains 16 residues. CDR3 nucleotides: TGTGCCAGCAGGGAGTGGGGGAGTGAGCTCTACAATGAGCAGTTCTTC. This sequence encodes CASREWGSELYNEQFF.

The chain carries TRBV29-1 and TRBJ1-4; D is ambiguous. Trimming left V 3 bases short and J 9 bases short, with 8 bases between. Germline lookup yields CDR1 SQVTM and CDR2 ANQGSEA. CDR3 length: 11 residues. CDR3 in DNA: TGCAGCGTTGAGGTCTTGAAAAAACTGTTTTTT. This gives the protein CSVEVLKKLFF.

This rearrangement joins TRBV7-9 to TRBJ2-7, with TRBD2 matching over 11 bases. Germline V gene data show CDR1 as SEHNR and CDR2 as FQNEAQ (reference sequence). This CDR3 spans 15 amino acids. In DNA form, the CDR3 reads TGTGGATCCGCAGGAACTAGCGGGAGCTCCTACGAGCAGTACTTC. Translating it yields CGSAGTSGSSYEQYF.